A single sample is the source of the 10 T cell receptor beta chains below, sequenced in a study of shared clonotypes between healthy human individuals. Sequenced by immunoSEQ multiplex PCR; TCRdb stores in-frame clones only, minus some. Found here are about 460,000 clones, approximately 77% of them singletons; the top ten hold 12%. Sequencing used PBMCs. The source of these receptors is a woman aged 40-49 years in good health. Some clones in this sample may be carry-over from other donors' samples.

This clone occurred a few times. The rearrangement joins TRBV7-9 to TRBJ1-2; TRBD1 is a possible D gene (6 bases). The CDR3 has 13 residues. Germline CDR1 reads SEHNR; CDR2 reads FQNEAQ (reference sequence). Trimming pared 2 bases from V and 13 bases from J, leaving 17 bases between. CDR3 nucleotides: TGTGCCAGCAGCTTAAATGAGGGGGGGCGAGCCACCTTC. This codes for CASSLNEGGRATF.

The genes are TRBV30 and TRBJ1-4; 7 nucleotides agree with TRBD1. The CDR3 totals 14 residues. V trimming: 5 bases; J trimming: 5 bases; junction bases outside the gene matches: 8. Germline V gene data show CDR1 as GTSNPN and CDR2 as SVGIG (reference sequence). CDR3 protein: CAWSSGTVNEKLFF. The CDR3 DNA is TGTGCCTGGTCTTCAGGGACAGTAAATGAAAAACTGTTTTTT.

The chain joins TRBV4-3 to TRBJ2-1; 11 bases align to TRBD2. The CDR3 runs 16 residues. The V gene's germline CDR1 is LGHNA and CDR2 YSLEER. The V segment lost 0 bases and the J segment 10 bases; nucleotides outside the gene matches: 8. CDR3 DNA sequence: TGCGCCAGCAGCCAAGATCTCCTAGCGGGAGGCGGCGAGCAGTTCTTC. Encoded protein: CASSQDLLAGGGEQFF.

The chain couples TRBV9 to TRBJ2-7; D is perhaps TRBD1 (8 bases). The CDR3 sequence is 17 residues long. Looked up from germline, CDR1 is SGDLS and CDR2 is YYNGEE. V was trimmed by 4 bases and J by 5 bases, leaving 25 bases between them. CDR3 residues: CASSSHGEGQEWDEQYF. The DNA for the CDR3 is TGTGCCAGCAGCTCCCACGGGGAGGGACAGGAGTGGGACGAGCAGTACTTC.

This rearrangement joins TRBV18 to TRBJ1-1; tentatively, D is TRBD1 (6 bases). The V and J ends lost 1 base and 4 bases respectively, with 16 bases between them. The CDR3 extends over 16 amino acids. The germline V gene has CDR1 KGHSH and CDR2 LQKENI. CDR3 nucleotide sequence: TGTGCCAGCTCACCACGCAGGGGCGGTTACCTCACTGAAGCTTTCTTT. Translation: CASSPRRGGYLTEAFF.

This chain joins TRBV18 and TRBJ2-2, with D possibly matching TRBD1 (6 bases). Per the germline V gene, CDR1 is KGHSH and CDR2 is LQKENI. V was cut by 2 bases and J by 1 base, with 11 bases left in between. The CDR3 length is 16 residues. In DNA, the CDR3 is TGTGCCAGCTCACCATCGGACAGATTGAACACCGGGGAGCTGTTTTTT. This encodes CASSPSDRLNTGELFF. The entire variable domain, with the rest obtained from reference TRBV18 and TRBJ2-2, is as follows: NAGVMQNPRHLVRRRGQEARLRCSPMKGHSHVYWYRQLPEEGLKFMVYLQKENIIDESGMPKERFSAEFPKEGPSILRIQQVVRGDSAAYFCASSPSDRLNTGELFFGEGSRLTVL.

The chain combines TRBV5-1 with TRBJ2-1; no definite D call. This CDR3 spans 17 amino acids. Trimming took 4 bases from V and 4 from J, leaving 21 bases between them. Germline assignment: CDR1 SGHRS and CDR2 YFSETQ. The CDR3 here is CASSPNLNPRSYNEQFF. The CDR3 DNA is TGCGCCAGCAGCCCCAATCTAAACCCGCGGTCTTACAATGAGCAGTTCTTC.

As for this clone: The same CDR3 can be traced to other DNA sequences in this sample. The genes are TRBV9 and TRBJ2-1; 8 bases are a match to TRBD2. Germline V gene data show CDR1 as SGDLS and CDR2 as YYNGEE. Trimming cost V 0 bases and J 7 bases; bases outside gene matches: 6. This CDR3 contains 15 residues. The CDR3 here is CASSVEGTRGNEQFF. DNA of the CDR3: TGTGCCAGCAGCGTAGAAGGGACTAGAGGGAATGAGCAGTTCTTC.

The chain carries TRBV18 and TRBJ1-2; TRBD1 matches 8 bases. The length of the CDR3 is 15 residues. CDR1 and CDR2 (germline): KGHSH, LQKENI. With 2 bases clipped from V and 5 bases from J, the junction kept 7 bases outside the gene matches. The CDR3 coding sequence is TGTGCCAGCTCACCAGGGGCAGGGGGCGTATATGGCTACACCTTC. The encoded protein is CASSPGAGGVYGYTF. The entire variable domain, with the rest obtained from reference TRBV18 and TRBJ1-2, is as follows: NAGVMQNPRHLVRRRGQEARLRCSPMKGHSHVYWYRQLPEEGLKFMVYLQKENIIDESGMPKERFSAEFPKEGPSILRIQQVVRGDSAAYFCASSPGAGGVYGYTFGSGTRLTVV.

This clone was observed at least ten times. CDR3 amino acids: CASSPWGWQGSYEQYF. CDR3 bases: TGTGCCAGCAGCCCCTGGGGGTGGCAGGGGTCCTACGAGCAGTACTTC. The gene calls are TRBV14 and TRBJ2-7, with D perhaps matching TRBD1 (6 bases). V gave up 4 bases and J gave up 1 base, with 17 bases separating them. CDR1 is SGHDN and CDR2 is FVKESK in the germline V gene. CDR3 length: 16 amino acids.